This passage covers 25 T cell receptor beta chains from one sample sequenced in a study of T cell repertoires in cytomegalovirus infection. TCRdb fed the reads into MiXCR, producing one record per CDR3 protein. The sample holds approximately 700,000 distinct CDR3 sequences, roughly a third seen once. The sample comprised PBMCs. The receptors derive from a human donor in good health (CMV status not recorded). Some clones in this sample may be carry-over from other donors' samples.

The J gene is TRBJ1-1, the V gene TRBV5-6; D is perhaps TRBD1 (6 bases). CDR3 length: 18 residues. CDR1 and CDR2 from the germline V gene are SGHDT and YYEEEE. V was cut by 3 bases and J by 0 bases, with 21 bases left in between. The CDR3 DNA sequence: TGTGCCAGCAGCTGGATGCGGGGGGCGATGGGCCTGAACACTGAAGCTTTCTTT. It encodes CASSWMRGAMGLNTEAFF.

On this clonotype itself: A read error may be the cause here, since a much bigger clone is one base away. The chain carries TRBV28 and TRBJ2-7, with 7 positions matching TRBD1. The CDR3 totals 15 residues. The V gene end was trimmed by 3 bases and the J gene end by 9 bases; junction bases not matched to a gene: 14. Germline assignment: CDR1 MDHEN and CDR2 SYDVKM. CDR3 sequence: CASSFRDRPTVVQYF. The CDR3 coding sequence is TGTGCCAGCAGTTTCAGGGACAGACCTACGGTGGTGCAGTACTTC.

The J gene is TRBJ2-1, the V gene TRBV6-6, with D maybe TRBD2 (6 bases). Trimming took 6 bases from V and 2 from J, leaving 14 bases between them. This CDR3 region has 15 residues. Germline V gene data show CDR1 as MNHNY and CDR2 as SVGAGI (reference sequence). CDR3 protein: CASRSGTQAYNEQFF. In nucleotides, the CDR3 is TGTGCCAGCAGATCCGGGACTCAGGCCTACAATGAGCAGTTCTTC.

This chain joins TRBV6-1 and TRBJ2-7; possibly TRBD1 or TRBD2 for D (5 bases each). This CDR3 has 16 amino acids. Between the trimmed V and J ends, which lost 1 base and 2 bases, there was a span of 15 bases. Germline loops: CDR1 MNHNS, CDR2 SASEGT. Written as DNA, the CDR3 is TGTGCCAGCAGTGAAGAAGCGGCCCAGGGAGCCTACGAGCAGTACTTC. Translated, it gives CASSEEAAQGAYEQYF.

The chain combines TRBV7-3 with TRBJ2-5; D is possibly TRBD1 or TRBD2 (6 bases each). The CDR3 is 15 residues long. Germline assignment: CDR1 SGHTA and CDR2 FQGTGA. With 5 bases removed from V and 6 bases from J, the gap between germline ends came to 19 bases. The CDR3 sequence: CASSRGTMSPKTQYF. CDR3 DNA: TGTGCCAGCAGCCGCGGGACAATGTCGCCAAAGACCCAGTACTTC.

This clonotype was observed a few times. This chain connects TRBV7-8 to TRBJ1-6, with no clear D. The germline V gene has CDR1 SGHVS and CDR2 FQNEAQ. V gave up 1 base and J gave up 5 bases, with 9 bases separating them. The CDR3 covers 15 residues. The CDR3 DNA reads TGTGCCAGCAGCTTAGTATCGGGAAATAATTCACCCCTCCACTTT. Encoded protein: CASSLVSGNNSPLHF. The entire variable domain, with the rest obtained from reference TRBV7-8 and TRBJ1-6, is as follows: GAGVSQSPRYKVAKRGQDVALRCDPISGHVSLFWYQQALGQGPEFLTYFQNEAQLDKSGLPSDRFFAERPEGSVSTLKIQRTQQEDSAVYLCASSLVSGNNSPLHFGNGTRLTVT.

Concerning this clonotype itself: A read error may produce the germline difference seen at one junction end. This chain joins TRBV7-9 and TRBJ1-1; possibly TRBD1 for D (5 bases). CDR1 SEHNR and CDR2 FQNEAQ come from the germline V gene (reference sequence). The CDR3 loop spans 14 amino acids. The CDR3 sequence: CASSLGGGNTEAYF. CDR3 coding DNA: TGTGCCAGCAGCTTGGGGGGAGGGAACACTGAAGCTTACTTT. Using reference TRBV7-9 and TRBJ1-1 for the parts outside the CDR3, the full variable domain is DTGVSQNPRHKITKRGQNVTFRCDPISEHNRLYWYRQTLGQGPEFLTYFQNEAQLEKSRLLSDRFSAERPKGSFSTLEIQRTEQGDSAMYLCASSLGGGNTEAYFGQGTRLTVV.

The sample holds many counts of this clonotype. V gene TRBV27 combines with J gene TRBJ2-3; the D call may be TRBD1 or TRBD2 (7 bases each). Trimming removed 3 bases at V and 3 bases at J, with 13 bases between. This CDR3 comprises 15 residues. From germline, CDR1 is MNHEY and CDR2 SMNVEV (reference sequence). In nucleotides, the CDR3 is TGTGCCAGCAGTTTGTGGGAGGGGGCAACAGATACGCAGTATTTT. Protein product: CASSLWEGATDTQYF.

In its sample, this clonotype was seen a few times. The chain recombines TRBV28 with TRBJ1-2; no clear D. CDR1 is MDHEN and CDR2 is SYDVKM in the germline V gene. V lost 2 bases, J lost 6 bases, and 16 bases lay in between. The CDR3 runs 15 residues. The DNA for the CDR3 is TGTGCCAGCAGTTTACACTCCTTGGTCTCTAATGGCTACACCTTC. Amino acids: CASSLHSLVSNGYTF.

This rearrangement joins TRBV12-3 or TRBV12-4 to TRBJ1-5, with D hard to call. The CDR3 extends over 14 amino acids. V lost 1 base, J lost 7 bases, and 11 bases lay in between. CDR3 in amino acids: CASSLGTDRQPQHF. The CDR3 DNA follows: TGTGCCAGCAGTTTAGGAACAGATCGGCAGCCCCAGCATTTT.

The chain employs TRBV24-1 and TRBJ2-7, with TRBD1 identical over 9 bases. This CDR3 is built from 15 residues. CDR1 and CDR2 from the germline V gene are KGHDR and SFDVKD. V gave up 3 bases and J gave up 6 bases; unmatched junction bases: 8. CDR3 in DNA: TGTGCCACCAGTGATCCGCGGACAGGGGTTACCGAGCAGTACTTC. Protein sequence: CATSDPRTGVTEQYF.

At least ten counts were recorded for this clonotype. For the CDR3, the DNA is TGTGCCAGCAGCCTCGGACAGGGGGCCTCTGGCTACACCTTC. As protein: CASSLGQGASGYTF. The chain combines TRBV7-2 with TRBJ1-2, with 11 nucleotides matching TRBD1. Germline CDR1 is SGHTA and CDR2 is FQGNSA. Trimming took 5 bases from V and 7 from J; bases not matched to a gene: 6. The CDR3 runs to 14 residues.

The chain recombines TRBV7-2 with TRBJ2-7; 7 nucleotides align to TRBD2. CDR3 length: 17 residues. The germline V gene encodes CDR1 SGHTA and CDR2 FQGNSA. J lost 3 bases, V lost 5 bases, and 16 bases had no gene match. CDR3 in DNA: TGTGCCAGCAGCCAGGCCCCTAGCGGACGACCCCACTACGAGCAGTACTTC. Its protein is CASSQAPSGRPHYEQYF.

This chain connects TRBV7-9 to TRBJ2-7; D is ambiguous. The CDR3 loop spans 12 amino acids. Per germline, CDR1 SEHNR and CDR2 FQNEAQ (reference sequence). The V end was cut by 0 bases, the J end by 6 bases, with 6 bases between. DNA for the CDR3: TGTGCCAGCAGCTTAGCCGTTACCGAGCAGTACTTC. This codes for CASSLAVTEQYF.

V gene TRBV7-9 combines with J gene TRBJ1-2; unclear D gene. V shed 5 bases and J shed 2 bases, with 15 bases lying between them. The V gene's germline CDR1 is SEHNR and CDR2 FQNEAQ (reference sequence). The CDR3 contains 15 residues. DNA for the CDR3: TGTGCCAGCAGCCCGGACGGTACATTGAACTATGGCTACACCTTC. Translating it yields CASSPDGTLNYGYTF.

Concerning this clonotype: At one end the junction does not follow the germline gene, possibly because of a read error. J is TRBJ2-1 and V is TRBV7-2; 9 bases match TRBD1. Looked up from germline, CDR1 is SGHTA and CDR2 is FQGNSA. The CDR3 has 16 amino acids. CDR3 nucleotide sequence: TGTGCCAGCAGCTCAGCCGGGACAGGGATTTACAAGGAGCAGTTCTTC. This encodes CASSSAGTGIYKEQFF. The entire variable domain, with the rest obtained from reference TRBV7-2 and TRBJ2-1, is as follows: GAGVSQSPSNKVTEKGKDVELRCDPISGHTALYWYRQSLGQGLEFLIYFQGNSAPDKSGLPSDRFSAERTGGSVSTLTIQRTQQEDSAVYLCASSSAGTGIYKEQFFGPGTRLTVL.

This clonotype was counted at least ten times. The V gene is TRBV12-3 or TRBV12-4, the J gene TRBJ2-6; D is unclear. Trimming shortened V by 8 bases and J by 4 bases, and 9 bases separated the two germline ends. This CDR3 comprises 13 residues. The CDR3 loop reads CASFRAGANVLTF. The CDR3 DNA sequence: TGTGCCAGCTTTCGGGCCGGGGCCAACGTCCTGACTTTC.

The rearrangement links TRBV11-1 to TRBJ2-1, with D possibly being TRBD2 (6 bases). Germline-derived CDR1 and CDR2 are SGHAT and FQDESV (reference sequence). Trimming cost V 3 bases and J 2 bases, with 14 bases left between them. This CDR3 has 16 residues. The CDR3 DNA follows: TGTGCCAGCAGCTTTTCTCGGACTATGACCTACAATGAGCAGTTCTTC. It yields the protein CASSFSRTMTYNEQFF.

The chain uses TRBV6-6 and TRBJ1-5; D is unresolved. Germline V CDR1 and CDR2: MNHNY, SVGAGI (reference sequence). The CDR3 runs to 13 residues. Trimming took 5 bases from V and 4 from J, leaving 9 bases between them. The chain's CDR3 is CASSDGFNQPQHF. DNA of the CDR3: TGTGCCAGCAGTGATGGGTTTAATCAGCCCCAGCATTTT.

This clonotype was seen only a few times. V usage is TRBV7-6 and J usage is TRBJ2-7, with 9 bases identical to TRBD2. The junction had 8 bases not matched to a gene; V was cut back by 8 bases and J by 6 bases. This CDR3 is 13 amino acids long. Germline CDR1 is SGHVS and CDR2 is FNYEAQ. Written as DNA, the CDR3 is TGTGCCAGCTCCGGGACTAGCAACCCCGAGCAGTACTTC. This encodes CASSGTSNPEQYF.

This clonotype came up a few times. The chain couples TRBV10-3 to TRBJ1-5; possible D gene TRBD1, 5 bases. Germline CDR1 ENHRY, CDR2 SYGVKD. V lost 7 bases, J lost 5 bases, and 12 bases lay in between. This CDR3 has 13 amino acids. This chain's CDR3 is CAIMGGRDQPQHF. Here the CDR3 DNA reads TGTGCCATCATGGGGGGTAGGGATCAGCCCCAGCATTTT.

A word on this clonotype: The CDR3 carries no conserved terminal phenylalanine or tryptophan, so it likely arises from a read error. The DNA is omitted, as the CDR3 cannot be located on it reliably, and the CDR3 follows TCRdb's listing. The chain uses TRBV11-3 and TRBJ2-1; whether TRBD1, the table's D call, matches the DNA was not checked. The length of the CDR3 is 15 amino acids, counting both ends. CDR1 and CDR2 from the germline V gene are SGHNT and YENEEA. CDR3 sequence: CASSFNRQSCKERFL.

A few counts support this clonotype. The genes are TRBV7-6 and TRBJ2-3; possibly TRBD2 for D (7 bases). Germline V gene lookup returns CDR1 SGHVS and CDR2 FNYEAQ. The length of the CDR3 is 17 residues. With 2 bases removed from V and 0 bases from J, the gap between germline ends came to 15 bases. DNA for the CDR3: TGTGCCAGCAGCTTAACCGTCAGGGGAGGGAGCACAGATACGCAGTATTTT. Amino acids: CASSLTVRGGSTDTQYF.

V usage is TRBV6-2 or TRBV6-3 and J usage is TRBJ1-1; no clear D. The V and J ends lost 6 bases and 0 bases respectively, with 11 bases between them. The germline CDR1 and CDR2 sequences are MNHEY and SVGEGT. The CDR3 totals 14 residues. The CDR3 spells CASSPASMNTEAFF. Here the CDR3 DNA reads TGTGCCAGCAGCCCCGCCTCCATGAACACTGAAGCTTTCTTT.

In its sample, this clonotype was seen a few times. The chain joins TRBV7-2 to TRBJ1-5; D not resolved. The CDR3 is 13 amino acids. The germline CDR1 and CDR2 sequences are SGHTA and FQGNSA. The V gene lost 5 bases and the J gene lost 3 bases, with 8 bases spanning the gap. CDR3 DNA: TGTGCCAGCAGCCCGCGTTTCAATCAGCCCCAGCATTTT. It is translated as CASSPRFNQPQHF.